A selection of T cell receptor beta chains follows, all from one sample in a study of Graves' ophthalmopathy and Graves' hyperthyroidism. TCRdb reanalysed the multiplex PCR reads using MiXCR and keeps one entry per CDR3 protein. The table shows more than 550,000 distinct CDR3 sequences, with over 40% occurring only once. Input material: peripheral blood. The receptors stem from an adult man with Graves' ophthalmopathy. The CDR3 runs from the conserved cysteine through the conserved F or W. The D gene is left open where the match is weak. Clone size appears in some rows only: once, few, many, or a class for an expanded clone.

TRBV30	TRBD1	-	TRBJ1-5	TGTGCCTGGAGTGTCGGACAGGGGAGCCAGCCCCAGCATTTT	CAWSVGQGSQPQHF
TRBV7-9	-	-	TRBJ1-1	TGTGCCAGCGGACCCTTTGGGCTGAACACTGAAGCTTTCTTT	CASGPFGLNTEAFF
TRBV9	-	many	TRBJ2-6	TGTGCCAGCACCCATGGAGGGGCTGGGGCCAACGTCCTGACTTTC	CASTHGGAGANVLTF
TRBV18	-	-	TRBJ1-2	TGTGCCAGCTCACCCTTCGACAGTGGCTATGGCTACACCTTC	CASSPFDSGYGYTF
TRBV10-3	TRBD1	-	TRBJ1-2	TGTGCCATCAGTGAGGGGACAGGGTCGGGCTACACCTTC	CAISEGTGSGYTF
TRBV6-5	-	few	TRBJ1-4	TGTGCCAGCAGTCCTGAGGTACCAGCTCCTAATGAAAAACTGTTTTTT	CASSPEVPAPNEKLFF
TRBV7-9	-	-	TRBJ1-6	TGTGCCAGCAGCCTCCGACAGCGGAATTCACCCCTCCACTTT	CASSLRQRNSPLHF
TRBV10-3	-	-	TRBJ1-4	TGTGCCATCAGTAGGGTTCTAGCGGGAGGAAAACTGTTTTTT	CAISRVLAGGKLFF
TRBV29-1	-	-	TRBJ2-5	TGCAGCGCCGACTCACAGGAAGAGACCCAGTACTTC	CSADSQEETQYF
TRBV24-1	-	many	TRBJ1-1	TGTGCCACCAGTGACCAGGGGAACACTGAAGCTTTCTTT	CATSDQGNTEAFF
TRBV10-3	TRBD2	many	TRBJ2-7	TGTGCCATCAGACCGGGACTAGCAATGCAAGAGCAGTACTTC	CAIRPGLAMQEQYF
TRBV25-1	-	many	TRBJ2-5	TGTGCCAGCAGTGATGTTGAAGAGACCCAGTACTTC	CASSDVEETQYF
TRBV6-5	TRBD1	-	TRBJ1-6	TGTGCCAGCAGTTACGGACCGGGACAGGGGGATTCACCCCTCCACTTT	CASSYGPGQGDSPLHF
TRBV10-3	TRBD2	many	TRBJ2-7	TGTGCCATCACCCCGGGACTAGCGCAATCCCACGAGCAGTACTTC	CAITPGLAQSHEQYF
TRBV25-1	-	-	TRBJ2-3	TGTGCCAGCAGTGAAGAGGTGGCAGATACGCAGTATTTT	CASSEEVADTQYF
TRBV6-1	TRBD2	-	TRBJ2-7	TGTGCCAGCAAGCGGGGGGACTCCTACGAGCAGTACTTC	CASKRGDSYEQYF
TRBV6-1	-	once	TRBJ2-7	TGTGCCATCAGTGAAGCGGTGGGACGCACGACCTACGAGCAGTACTTC	CAISEAVGRTTYEQYF